This TCR beta chain was sequenced during a study of human T cells and chemical hapten exposure. Study outcomes and limitations: There were significantly more large CDR3 similarity clusters among expanded TCRs than among controls. Unchanged with DPC sensitization were TCRs above 1 in 1000 frequency.

Unique molecular identifiers were attached to individual cDNA molecules within the library. Original processing notes: The median was about 89,000 TCRs per sample, ranging 23,224 to 690,600. TCRdb re-called the RACE reads with MiXCR, one entry per CDR3 protein. These V and J calls are TCRdb output, not the study's own analysis. The top ten clones hold 2.2% of a sample with 75,000 to 100,000 distinct CDR3 sequences, more than 9% of them seen once. Notes on this clonotype: Its antigen is as yet unknown.

Documented time point: patch test 1, 2 weeks after DPC sensitization. Treatment defined: therapeutic diphenylcyclopropenone sensitization with weekly scalp DPC. V was trimmed by 1 base and J by 0 bases, leaving 6 bases between them. The CDR3 has 14 residues. The chain combines TRBV12-3 or TRBV12-4 with TRBJ1-2; D gene unclear. The specimen comprised whole blood, sampled in connection with sensitization to the hapten diphenylcyclopropenone (DPC). This receptor was obtained from a man in his forties with alopecia areata. Some clones in this sample may be carry-over from other donors' samples. CDR3 nucleotide sequence: TGTGCCAGCAGTTTAGGACGCACTAACTATGGCTACACCTTC. It yields the protein CASSLGRTNYGYTF.